Following are 15 T cell receptor beta chains from one sample sequenced in a study of OX40 agonist ivuxolimab in advanced cancers. Some clones are missing from TCRdb's copy, which holds only in-frame ones; the method was immunoSEQ multiplex PCR. The data show tens of thousands of clones, with 65% to 90% seen just once and nearly 50% held by the top ten. This specimen was CD4+ or CD8+ T cells sorted from blood, taken in a trial of the OX40 agonist ivuxolimab. All receptors come from an adult with an advanced solid tumor such as melanoma, head and neck, liver or kidney cancer.

This sequence joins TRBV10-3 and TRBJ1-4, with TRBD1 matching over 9 bases. The CDR3 totals 19 residues. V shed 0 bases, J shed 7 bases, and the junction held 15 bases outside the gene matches. Germline lookup yields CDR1 ENHRY and CDR2 SYGVKD. The CDR3 region is CAISESKVIVGQGVEKLFF. Written as DNA, the CDR3 is TGTGCCATCAGTGAGTCGAAAGTTATTGTGGGACAGGGCGTTGAAAAACTGTTTTTT.

The chain uses TRBV7-8 and TRBJ1-2, with a possible D match to TRBD1 (5 bases). CDR3 size: 15 residues. Trimming took 5 bases from V and 2 from J, leaving 15 bases between them. Per germline, CDR1 SGHVS and CDR2 FQNEAQ. CDR3 sequence reads: CASSQSSTGNYGYTF. CDR3 coding DNA: TGTGCCAGCAGCCAAAGCTCAACAGGAAACTATGGCTACACCTTC.

J is TRBJ2-7 and V is TRBV27; D ambiguous. CDR3 size: 14 residues. V was clipped by 2 bases and J by 1 base, with 9 bases between them. In germline, CDR1 is MNHEY, CDR2 SMNVEV (reference sequence). This CDR3 reads CASSLELSSYEQYF. CDR3 DNA: TGTGCCAGCAGTTTAGAACTCAGTTCCTACGAGCAGTACTTC.

The V call is TRBV7-3, the J call TRBJ2-7; weak D call: TRBD2 (7 bases). This CDR3 contains 14 residues. Germline CDR1 SGHTA, CDR2 FQGTGA. The V end was cut by 5 bases, the J end by 3 bases, with 14 bases between. The CDR3 DNA reads TGTGCCAGCAGCCCTGGGGGAGGGGGCTACGAGCAGTACTTC. It codes for CASSPGGGGYEQYF.

The chain uses TRBV4-1 and TRBJ2-7; D not certain. Germline lookup yields CDR1 MGHRA and CDR2 YSYEKL. The CDR3 consists of 12 residues. V lost 2 bases to trimming and J lost 0 bases, with 2 bases between them. CDR3 bases: TGCGCCAGCAGCCAAAACTCCTACGAGCAGTACTTC. Translated: CASSQNSYEQYF.

The chain employs TRBV5-6 and TRBJ2-1; D is unclear. The germline V and J ends were trimmed by 1 base and 8 bases, with 7 bases remaining between them. CDR3 size: 12 residues. Germline CDR1 is SGHDT and CDR2 is YYEEEE. In nucleotides, the CDR3 is TGTGCCAGCAGCTTGTTCAACTATGAGCAGTTCTTC. Amino acid sequence: CASSLFNYEQFF.

This clone was detected only a few times. The V and J genes are TRBV7-9 and TRBJ1-2; D gene ambiguous. The CDR3 extends over 10 amino acids. V was pared by 8 bases and J by 7 bases, with 8 bases between. The germline CDR1 and CDR2 sequences are SEHNR and FQNEAQ (reference sequence). The chain's CDR3 is CASQGGGYTF. The CDR3 DNA reads as TGTGCCAGCCAAGGTGGTGGCTACACCTTC.

The chain combines TRBV5-1 with TRBJ2-7; no firm D call. Trimming stripped 1 base from V and 5 bases from J, with 7 bases between. Germline V lookup: CDR1 SGHRS, CDR2 YFSETQ. The CDR3 runs to 12 residues. The chain's CDR3 is CASSLRLNEQYF. CDR3 nucleotide sequence: TGCGCCAGCAGCTTGCGTCTCAACGAGCAGTACTTC.

This clone was counted only a few times. The chain couples TRBV2 to TRBJ1-2, with D hard to call. The CDR3 is 12 residues long. Germline V lookup: CDR1 SNHLY, CDR2 FYNNEI. The germline V and J ends were trimmed by 8 bases and 8 bases, with 15 bases remaining between them. The CDR3 is CASWGVREGYTF. DNA for the CDR3: TGTGCCAGCTGGGGAGTACGGGAAGGCTACACCTTC. Complete variable domain (other parts from reference TRBV2 and TRBJ1-2): EPEVTQTPSHQVTQMGQEVILRCVPISNHLYFYWYRQILGQKVEFLVSFYNNEISEKSEIFDDQFSVERPDGSNFTLKIRSTKLEDSAMYFCASWGVREGYTFGSGTRLTVV.

The gene calls are TRBV13 and TRBJ2-1, with D tentatively TRBD1 or TRBD2 (5 bases each). The CDR3 spans 16 residues. Trimming cost V 4 bases and J 3 bases, with 16 bases left between them. Per germline, CDR1 PRHDT and CDR2 FYEKMQ (reference sequence). This chain's CDR3 is CASSSPRDGNYNEQFF. DNA for the CDR3: TGTGCCAGCAGCTCCCCCCGGGACGGAAACTACAATGAGCAGTTCTTC.

The gene calls are TRBV19 and TRBJ1-6, with D maybe TRBD1 (5 bases). Deletions cut 5 bases from V and 7 bases from J, with 15 bases between. Germline V lookup: CDR1 LNHDA, CDR2 SQIVND (reference sequence). CDR3 length: 15 amino acids. The CDR3 DNA follows: TGTGCCAGTAGTCCGAGGGACCTAGGGAATTCACCCCTCCACTTT. This sequence encodes CASSPRDLGNSPLHF. Variable domain in full (rest from reference TRBV19 and TRBJ1-6): DGGITQSPKYLFRKEGQNVTLSCEQNLNHDAMYWYRQDPGQGLRLIYYSQIVNDFQKGDIAEGYSVSREKKESFPLTVTSAQKNPTAFYLCASSPRDLGNSPLHFGNGTRLTVT.

The chain links TRBV9 to TRBJ2-7; 7 bases are a match to TRBD2. There are 16 residues in the CDR3. Germline CDR1 and CDR2: SGDLS and YYNGEE. Trimming cost V 1 base and J 4 bases; bases outside gene matches: 11. Written as DNA, the CDR3 is TGTGCCAGCAGCGTACCCTGGGGGGGTGCCGAGTACGAGCAGTACTTC. Protein sequence: CASSVPWGGAEYEQYF. Full variable domain (missing parts from reference TRBV9 and TRBJ2-7): DSGVTQTPKHLITATGQRVTLRCSPRSGDLSVYWYQQSLDQGLQFLIQYYNGEERAKGNILERFSAQQFPDLHSELNLSSLELGDSALYFCASSVPWGGAEYEQYFGPGTRLTVT.

This chain links TRBV27 with TRBJ2-3; the match to TRBD2 covers 12 bases. V lost 6 bases and J lost 0; bases outside the gene matches: 10. The CDR3 covers 18 residues. Germline CDR1 and CDR2: MNHEY and SMNVEV (reference sequence). CDR3 DNA sequence: TGTGCCAGCAGGCCTTATAGCCTAGCGGGGGGGAGCACAGATACGCAGTATTTT. This encodes CASRPYSLAGGSTDTQYF.

The chain carries TRBV7-9 and TRBJ2-2; tentatively, D is TRBD1 (5 bases). Per germline, CDR1 SEHNR and CDR2 FQNEAQ (reference sequence). Trimming shortened V by 5 bases and J by 6 bases, and 7 bases separated the two germline ends. There are 12 residues in the CDR3. CDR3 nucleotide sequence: TGTGCCAGCAGCCAAGGGGCCGGGGAGCTGTTTTTT. Its protein product is CASSQGAGELFF. Filled out from reference TRBV7-9 and TRBJ2-2, the complete variable domain reads DTGVSQNPRHKITKRGQNVTFRCDPISEHNRLYWYRQTLGQGPEFLTYFQNEAQLEKSRLLSDRFSAERPKGSFSTLEIQRTEQGDSAMYLCASSQGAGELFFGEGSRLTVL.

The rearrangement joins TRBV29-1 to TRBJ2-1, with a tentative D call TRBD2 (7 bases). The CDR3 has 18 residues. Trimming left V 7 bases short and J 0 bases short, with 25 bases between. The germline V gene has CDR1 SQVTM and CDR2 ANQGSEA. The CDR3 sequence is CSARGRGTYLSSYNEQFF. DNA of the CDR3: TGCAGCGCCCGCGGGCGGGGGACATACCTAAGCTCCTACAATGAGCAGTTCTTC.